The TCR beta chain under discussion was sequenced for a study of blood T cell repertoires in COVID-19. Study-level information: From the United States, Italy and Spain came samples of acute and convalescent COVID-19. In each case, the material was cDNA or gDNA derived from T cells, B-cell-depleted T cells, or PBMCs.

Per the original methods: Quantification of nucleated cells was approximated via reference gene primer amplification. Profiling relied on immunoSEQ multiplex PCR, and the TCRdb table lists in-frame clones only, not all of them. D and trimming were read from the DNA, whereas the V and J calls and clone size are those reported in that table. The sample includes around 300,000 clones, 85% of them seen just once. Two consecutive negative NP/OP PCR tests, clearance, or resolved symptoms defined Cohort 3 recovery. The length of the CDR3 is 15 residues. Trimming took 7 bases from V and 5 from J, leaving 20 bases between them. Germline CDR1 WSHSY, CDR2 SAAADI.

Material for sequencing was PBMCs or T cells enriched from blood (not recorded which). The genes are TRBV10-2 and TRBJ1-2, with D tentatively TRBD1 (5 bases). This clonotype was sampled from a woman between 45 and 60 years old who had recovered from COVID-19. The CDR3 protein is CASTENPGQVYGYTF. CDR3 nucleotides: TGCGCCAGCACAGAAAACCCAGGGCAAGTTTATGGCTACACCTTC.